This TCR beta chain was profiled in a study of regulatory T cells in long-lasting Graves disease (dated by TCRdb to the early 2020s). Regarding the study in general: Newly diagnosed Graves' disease patients had taken antithyroid drugs for less than 3 months. Persistent Graves' disease patients were compared with newly diagnosed Graves' disease patients by peripheral blood TCR sequencing and RNA sequencing. The study took place in China and was registered as a clinical trial. A total of roughly 33 samples underwent TCR sequencing: about 13 from persistent and 20 from newly diagnosed Graves' disease patients.

This clonotype was recorded at least ten times. No cognate antigen has been identified for it. No much larger clone exists at a distance of one base, and base qualities are not known. Libraries were constructed by multiplex PCR. TCRdb names Illumina HiSeq 4000 as the instrument used. CDR3 regions were amplified by Arm-PCR with iRepertoire HTBI primers to construct TCR beta libraries. Before sequencing, the PCR products went through gel purification. From the authors' description of their analysis: Gene usage analysis of CDR3 amino acid clonotypes used the approximately 62 TRBV and fewer than 15 TRBJ segments found across samples. COPE and FqMerger were used to merge filtered high-quality paired reads into contigs. BLAST was used to align contigs to the IMGT TRBV, TRBD and TRBJ reference genes, and CDR3 was defined following IMGT. Highly expanded clones were defined as clonotypes with a frequency above 0.1%. Shannon entropy served as the measure of repertoire diversity, while the Gini coefficient captured V-J evenness. Clonotypes shared by more than one individual were considered public. TCRdb redid the processing of the public reads, applying fastp at Q25 and MiXCR, and retained in-frame beta chains. CDR3 protein duplicates are merged, each entry listing the most common genes and DNA. The V and J calls and clone size are TCRdb's, not the authors'. The sample data list 560,000 or so distinct CDR3 sequences, and around 15% of these were observed just once. The ten largest clones take up more than 10% of the sample.

Here V drops 6 bases and J drops 5 bases, and the junction holds 6 bases not matched to any gene. Via the germline V gene, CDR1 is SQVTM and CDR2 ANQGSEA. Inclusive of the bounding cysteine and phenylalanine, the CDR3 is 12 residues long. The DNA shown is the 36-base CDR3, in frame from base 1. The sample's time point label, in plain terms: newly diagnosed GD, antithyroid drugs for less than 3 months. For both TCR sequencing and RNA sequencing, RNA was extracted from PBMCs in TRIzol. Graves' disease was diagnosed according to American Thyroid Association guidelines. Patients were recruited from an endocrinology department in Xi'an, China. Each patient gave 7 to 9.5 milliliters of peripheral blood, collected in an EDTA anticoagulant tube. Ficoll Paque Plus density gradient separation was used to isolate PBMCs, and no additional T cell sorting was done. An Agilent 2100 Bioanalyzer and agarose gel were used to check RNA quality, while a NanoDrop 2000 measured RNA concentration.

Findings and caveats that apply to the study as a whole: Lower TCR Shannon entropy and fewer highly expanded clones were observed in persistent Graves' disease patients than in newly diagnosed patients, which suggested clonal expansion. Sequencing and analysis were restricted to the TCR beta chain. Preferential use of TRBV28, TRBJ1-2 and TRBJ2-5 was observed in persistent disease, whereas TRBV20-1 and TRBJ2-1 were favored in newly diagnosed disease. Persistent patients shared more public clonotypes among themselves (under 3,000) than newly diagnosed patients did (about 970). The small sample size was acknowledged by the authors as a limitation that may reduce accuracy. The study examined only peripheral blood because the primary lesion, thyroid tissue, could not be accessed.

These data also formed part of another study, on T cells in Graves' hyperthyroidism and ophthalmopathy. The second investigation adds: A patient counted as having stable Graves' hyperthyroidism if no progression to ophthalmopathy occurred over 18 months of follow-up. Hyperthyroidism patients were newly diagnosed, with disease duration under 2 months, and aged 18 to 65 years. Exclusion was applied to patients with uncontrolled infections, other autoimmune diseases, pregnancy or lactation. Diagnoses were established on the basis of clinical symptoms, serum thyroxine and TRAb, thyroid ultrasound, and orbital computed tomography. The first round of RT-PCR for the TCR CDR3 was performed with the HTBI primer set and the Qiagen OneStep RT-PCR kit. Most expanded thyroid clonotypes (frequency above 0.001) were also detected in blood, a finding suggesting that blood repertoires may reflect thyroid immune responses. A model built on a 13 V-J signature distinguished ophthalmopathy from stable hyperthyroidism, reaching 85% to 90% sensitivity and around 82% specificity in cross-validation and 80%/75% in testing. In validation, the model predicted progression to ophthalmopathy with 55% to 71% sensitivity and over 72% specificity, a median of approximately 6.7 months before onset. To identify TCR V-J signatures that set the groups apart, the researchers used a discovery cohort of 90 to 100 patients, made up of fewer than 50 with Graves' ophthalmopathy and 57 with stable Graves' hyperthyroidism. Prospective prediction of ophthalmopathy was tested in an independent validation cohort of approximately 18 hyperthyroidism patients and 15 to 17 patients who later progressed to ophthalmopathy. The roughly 100 discovery patients were divided at random into training and test sets in a 7:3 ratio. Thyroid tissue and blood T-cell repertoires from more than 5 Graves' hyperthyroidism patients were also compared in the study. Following sampling, methimazole starting at 30 mg daily was given to hyperthyroidism patients, and high-dose intravenous methylprednisolone was given to ophthalmopathy patients. A second multiplex PCR round built the libraries, followed by size selection and purification. Paired-end sequencing of the libraries was performed with 100 bp reads on an Illumina HiSeq2000. SOAPnuke was used to process the raw data, throwing out any read that contained adapters or uncalled bases, had a mean Phred below 15, or lacked an exact constant-primer or identifier match. COPE v1.2.5 was used to merge high-quality paired reads, and clonotypes were defined as unique nucleotide sequences. MiTCR v1.1 was used to align clonotypes to the IMGT TRBV, TRBD and TRBJ reference segments. The analysis included only V-J combinations with a frequency above 0.0001, which together covered around 99% of the repertoires. The TCS score was defined as the ratio of F50 (clonal expansion) to E x V (chaos), calculated using BLOSUM62-based TCRdist between CDR3 peptides within each V-J. Welch's t-statistics and random forest reduced some 510 V-J features to some 14, which were used in a naive Bayes classifier (R e1071). No statistical method was used to set the sample size in advance, and investigators knew the group allocation. The paper reports TCR Vbeta CDR3 sequencing of about 140 peripheral blood samples: over 40 ophthalmopathy, fewer than 85 hyperthyroidism and around 17 progressor patients.

The origin of this receptor is a man aged 18 to 30 with Graves disease. Donor details come from another sample of the same person, matched by shared clones. Sequenced material: peripheral blood mononuclear cells (PBMCs), taken at new diagnosis, from a patient treated with antithyroid drugs. The chain is assembled from TRBV29-1 and TRBJ1-1; TRBD1 fits 7 bases in the junction. The bases read TGCAGCGTCGCCGGGACAGCAACTGAAGCTTTCTTT. It codes for CSVAGTATEAFF.